The T cell receptor (beta chain) under discussion was sequenced for a study of cytomegalovirus exposure and HLA in healthy donors. Study context: There were a few hundred genotyped donors. Of these, 81% fell in the genetic ancestry cluster associated with self-reported Caucasian donors.

A word on this clone: Its target is not known.

Study results and caveats: A later analysis found that most CMV-associated TCR beta chains appeared HLA-restricted. Analysis was carried out at a later point, and it linked a missense DCLRE1C variant to TCR beta V- and J-gene trimming. When analyzed later, the rates of TCR association showed variation by HLA locus, with DRB1 the most and HLA-C the fewest.

V was clipped by 4 bases and J by 4 bases; unmatched bases: 5. The length of the CDR3 is 15 residues. Germline CDR1 reads SGHKS; CDR2 reads YYEKEE (reference sequence). The PCR employed 60 Vbeta primers together with 13 Jbeta primers. Here immunoSEQ multiplex PCR was the method, and the copy in TCRdb shows in-frame clones only, minus some. The table has approximately 93,000 clones, around four fifths seen once. The rearrangement joins TRBV5-5 to TRBJ1-2; 12 bases match TRBD1. The origin of this receptor is a woman aged 40 to 49 in good health and CMV-seronegative. The sample was PBMCs. As DNA, the CDR3 is TGTGCCAGCAGCCACGGGACAGGGGGCGGCTATGGCTACACCTTC. Amino acids: CASSHGTGGGYGYTF.